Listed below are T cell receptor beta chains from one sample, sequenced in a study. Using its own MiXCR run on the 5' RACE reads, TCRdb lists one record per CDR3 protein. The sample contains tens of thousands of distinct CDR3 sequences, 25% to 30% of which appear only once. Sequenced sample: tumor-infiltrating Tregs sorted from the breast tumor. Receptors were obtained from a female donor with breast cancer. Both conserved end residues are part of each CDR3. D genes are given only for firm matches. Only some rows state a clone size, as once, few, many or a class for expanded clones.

CDR3: CACSAEAGELFF
DNA: TGTGCCTGCTCCGCTGAGGCCGGGGAGCTGTTTTTT
D: -
size: few
J: TRBJ2-2
V: TRBV30

CDR3: CASSQERGQGVDTQYF
DNA: TGCGCCAGCAGCCAAGAGAGGGGACAGGGTGTTGATACGCAGTATTTT
D: TRBD1
size: medium-sized
J: TRBJ2-3
V: TRBV4-1

CDR3: CASSVSSTDTQYF
DNA: TGTGCCAGCTCAGTCTCTAGCACAGATACGCAGTATTTT
D: -
size: -
J: TRBJ2-3
V: TRBV18

CDR3: CASSPQEAGEAFF
DNA: TGTGCCAGCAGCCCACAGGAGGCTGGTGAAGCTTTCTTT
D: -
size: -
J: TRBJ1-1
V: TRBV12-3/TRBV12-4

CDR3: CASRKGIRYGYTF
DNA: TGTGCCAGCAGGAAGGGGATTCGGTATGGCTACACCTTC
D: -
size: medium-sized
J: TRBJ1-2
V: TRBV6-5

CDR3: CSASRAAPEQFF
DNA: TGCAGTGCTAGTAGGGCGGCCCCTGAGCAGTTCTTC
D: -
size: medium-sized
J: TRBJ2-1
V: TRBV20-1

CDR3: CSASSAGTGYEQYF
DNA: TGCAGTGCTAGTTCCGCCGGGACAGGGTACGAGCAGTACTTC
D: TRBD1
size: -
J: TRBJ2-7
V: TRBV20-1

CDR3: CASSYSERTEAFF
DNA: TGTGCCAGCAGTTATTCGGAACGGACTGAAGCTTTCTTT
D: -
size: many
J: TRBJ1-1
V: TRBV6-6

CDR3: CSVEVLAGGPQYF
DNA: TGCAGCGTTGAAGTGCTAGCGGGAGGGCCGCAGTATTTT
D: TRBD2
size: many
J: TRBJ2-3
V: TRBV29-1

CDR3: CASSADLNEKLFF
DNA: TGTGCCAGTAGTGCGGACCTTAATGAAAAACTGTTTTTT
D: -
size: few
J: TRBJ1-4
V: TRBV19

CDR3: CASSYSAWGNNSPLHF
DNA: TGTGCCAGCAGTTACTCCGCCTGGGGAAATAATTCACCCCTCCACTTT
D: -
size: -
J: TRBJ1-6
V: TRBV6-5

CDR3: CASSQREGWYGYTF
DNA: TGTGCCAGCAGTCAGCGGGAGGGCTGGTATGGCTACACCTTC
D: -
size: -
J: TRBJ1-2
V: TRBV14

CDR3: CSAPRTTYGYTF
DNA: TGCAGTGCTCCCCGGACTACCTATGGCTACACCTTC
D: -
size: medium-sized
J: TRBJ1-2
V: TRBV20-1

CDR3: CATSDTTGTGLDEQFF
DNA: TGTGCCACCAGTGATACGACCGGGACAGGGCTAGATGAGCAGTTCTTC
D: TRBD1
size: many
J: TRBJ2-1
V: TRBV24-1

CDR3: CSARYTGTANQPQHF
DNA: TGCAGTGCTAGGTACACCGGGACAGCGAATCAGCCCCAGCATTTT
D: TRBD1
size: few
J: TRBJ1-5
V: TRBV20-1

CDR3: CASSVKGQNTGELFF
DNA: TGTGCCAGCAGCGTAAAGGGACAGAACACCGGGGAGCTGTTTTTT
D: -
size: medium-sized
J: TRBJ2-2
V: TRBV7-2

CDR3: CASSYLTTYHTQYF
DNA: TGTGCCAGCAGTTATCTCACAACCTATCACACGCAGTATTTT
D: -
size: -
J: TRBJ2-3
V: TRBV6-6

CDR3: CASSPPGQPKGPQHF
DNA: TGTGCCAGCAGTCCACCGGGACAGCCAAAAGGGCCCCAGCATTTT
D: TRBD1
size: -
J: TRBJ1-5
V: TRBV25-1

CDR3: CAIPPPVREWNEQFF
DNA: TGTGCCATCCCTCCACCCGTGCGGGAGTGGAATGAGCAGTTCTTC
D: TRBD2
size: many
J: TRBJ2-1
V: TRBV7-9

CDR3: CSVEGPRGEQYF
DNA: TGCAGCGTTGAAGGCCCCCGCGGCGAGCAGTACTTC
D: -
size: many
J: TRBJ2-7
V: TRBV29-1

CDR3: CAISESLPGGGTDGDTQYF
DNA: TGTGCCATCAGTGAGTCCCTCCCTGGCGGAGGGACCGATGGAGATACGCAGTATTTT
D: -
size: many
J: TRBJ2-3
V: TRBV10-3

CDR3: CASSLEWGLNTEAFF
DNA: TGCGCCAGCAGCTTGGAGTGGGGTCTGAACACTGAAGCTTTCTTT
D: -
size: -
J: TRBJ1-1
V: TRBV5-1

CDR3: CASSDGQGGKGTEAFF
DNA: TGTGCCAGCAGTGACGGACAGGGTGGTAAGGGCACTGAAGCTTTCTTT
D: TRBD1
size: -
J: TRBJ1-1
V: TRBV12-3/TRBV12-4

CDR3: CSALTGMHGYEQYF
DNA: TGCAGTGCTTTGACAGGGATGCATGGCTACGAGCAGTACTTC
D: TRBD1
size: many
J: TRBJ2-7
V: TRBV20-1

CDR3: CASSPGAGATEAFF
DNA: TGCGCCAGCAGCCCTGGTGCAGGGGCCACTGAAGCTTTCTTT
D: -
size: -
J: TRBJ1-1
V: TRBV5-1

CDR3: CASSRDRGRGVDQPQHF
DNA: TGTGCCAGCAGCCGGGACAGGGGGCGCGGGGTAGATCAGCCCCAGCATTTT
D: TRBD1
size: many
J: TRBJ1-5
V: TRBV7-2

CDR3: CASSWDRGEQYF
DNA: TGTGCCAGCAGCTGGGACAGGGGTGAGCAGTACTTC
D: TRBD1
size: many
J: TRBJ2-7
V: TRBV11-2

CDR3: CAATRAKDYGYTF
DNA: TGTGCCGCTACGCGGGCAAAGGACTATGGCTACACCTTC
D: -
size: many
J: TRBJ1-2
V: TRBV6-5

CDR3: CSATPGTPPYEQYF
DNA: TGCAGCGCCACACCCGGGACTCCCCCCTACGAGCAGTACTTC
D: -
size: -
J: TRBJ2-7
V: TRBV29-1

CDR3: CATRPGPSYNEQFF
DNA: TGTGCCACCAGGCCAGGGCCCAGCTACAATGAGCAGTTCTTC
D: -
size: -
J: TRBJ2-1
V: TRBV15

CDR3: CASSLWGGTSYEQYF
DNA: TGTGCCAGCAGTTTATGGGGCGGGACCTCCTACGAGCAGTACTTC
D: -
size: medium-sized
J: TRBJ2-7
V: TRBV12-3/TRBV12-4

CDR3: CASSRGGEQYF
DNA: TGCGCCAGCAGCAGGGGCGGCGAGCAGTACTTC
D: -
size: many
J: TRBJ2-7
V: TRBV5-1

CDR3: CASSTHIAAGEQFF
DNA: TGTGCCAGCAGCACCCACATCGCAGCGGGAGAGCAGTTCTTC
D: TRBD2
size: -
J: TRBJ2-1
V: TRBV11-2

CDR3: CSARRQGAGGNTIYF
DNA: TGCAGTGCTAGAAGACAGGGGGCAGGAGGAAACACCATATATTTT
D: TRBD1
size: -
J: TRBJ1-3
V: TRBV20-1

CDR3: CASSLDQRGGNEQFF
DNA: TGTGCCAGCAGCTTAGATCAAAGAGGGGGGAATGAGCAGTTCTTC
D: -
size: -
J: TRBJ2-1
V: TRBV7-2

CDR3: CSARVGGGETYEQYF
DNA: TGCAGTGCTAGAGTTGGGGGAGGTGAAACCTACGAGCAGTACTTC
D: -
size: few
J: TRBJ2-7
V: TRBV20-1

CDR3: CASSLGGSGNQPQHF
DNA: TGTGCCAGCAGCCTGGGAGGGTCAGGCAATCAGCCCCAGCATTTT
D: -
size: few
J: TRBJ1-5
V: TRBV3-1

CDR3: CAWSVGGLNTEAFF
DNA: TGTGCCTGGAGTGTTGGGGGCTTGAACACTGAAGCTTTCTTT
D: -
size: once
J: TRBJ1-1
V: TRBV30

CDR3: CASSLEANTQYF
DNA: TGCGCCAGCAGCTTGGAAGCAAATACGCAGTATTTT
D: -
size: many
J: TRBJ2-3
V: TRBV5-1

CDR3: CASSLYSGQGLSGNTIYF
DNA: TGTGCCAGCAGCTTATACAGCGGGCAGGGGTTGTCTGGAAACACCATATATTTT
D: -
size: -
J: TRBJ1-3
V: TRBV7-9

CDR3: CASSQEGHYEQYF
DNA: TGTGCCAGCAGCCAAGAAGGACACTACGAGCAGTACTTC
D: -
size: medium-sized
J: TRBJ2-7
V: TRBV3-1

CDR3: CASSSSEGNEQFF
DNA: TGTGCCAGCAGCTCCTCTGAGGGGAATGAGCAGTTCTTC
D: -
size: medium-sized
J: TRBJ2-1
V: TRBV7-7

CDR3: CASSRPRGAEAFF
DNA: TGTGCCAGTAGTAGGCCCCGGGGGGCTGAAGCTTTCTTT
D: -
size: -
J: TRBJ1-1
V: TRBV19

CDR3: CASSYGTNSNTEAFF
DNA: TGCGCCAGCAGCTACGGGACAAACTCGAACACTGAAGCTTTCTTT
D: -
size: many
J: TRBJ1-1
V: TRBV5-1

CDR3: CASSQGQLDTEAFF
DNA: TGCGCCAGCAGCCAAGGGCAGTTGGACACTGAAGCTTTCTTT
D: -
size: many
J: TRBJ1-1
V: TRBV4-1

CDR3: CASSLAAAGRNEKLFF
DNA: TGTGCCAGCAGCTTAGCGGCGGCAGGGAGGAATGAAAAACTGTTTTTT
D: -
size: many
J: TRBJ1-4
V: TRBV7-8

CDR3: CASSLGELYEQYF
DNA: TGTGCCAGCAGCTTGGGGGAGCTCTACGAGCAGTACTTC
D: -
size: many
J: TRBJ2-7
V: TRBV5-6

CDR3: CATSDPITGELFF
DNA: TGTGCCACCAGTGATCCGATCACCGGGGAGCTGTTTTTT
D: -
size: many
J: TRBJ2-2
V: TRBV24-1

CDR3: CASRLGLAEGGEQFF
DNA: TGTGCCAGCAGATTGGGGCTAGCGGAGGGGGGTGAGCAGTTCTTC
D: -
size: -
J: TRBJ2-1
V: TRBV6-1

CDR3: CASSLGQGGNEQFF
DNA: TGTGCCAGCAGCTTAGGGCAGGGTGGCAATGAGCAGTTCTTC
D: -
size: medium-sized
J: TRBJ2-1
V: TRBV7-3

CDR3: CASSREWGGGNQPQHF
DNA: TGTGCCAGCAGCCGAGAATGGGGTGGAGGCAATCAGCCCCAGCATTTT
D: -
size: -
J: TRBJ1-5
V: TRBV4-2

CDR3: CATRDSLQETQYF
DNA: TGTGCCACCCGGGACAGTCTCCAAGAGACCCAGTACTTC
D: TRBD1
size: many
J: TRBJ2-5
V: TRBV6-5

CDR3: CASLSRGEAFF
DNA: TGTGCCAGCCTCTCGAGGGGTGAAGCTTTCTTT
D: -
size: -
J: TRBJ1-1
V: TRBV12-3/TRBV12-4

CDR3: CASSAGDSSYEQYF
DNA: TGTGCCAGCAGTGCAGGGGACAGCTCCTACGAGCAGTACTTC
D: TRBD1
size: many
J: TRBJ2-7
V: TRBV25-1

CDR3: CASSSHSYNEQFF
DNA: TGCGCCAGCAGTTCACACAGCTACAATGAGCAGTTCTTC
D: -
size: many
J: TRBJ2-1
V: TRBV5-1